The 14 T cell receptor beta chains below all came from one sample that was sequenced in a study of shared clonotypes between healthy human individuals. Assay: immunoSEQ multiplex PCR; the TCRdb copy retains only in-frame clones and omits some. The sample consists of some 1,600,000 clones, approximately 98% of them appearing once. The sequenced material came from naive CD4+ T cells sorted from blood. Subset given: CD45RA+ positively selected. The receptor set was obtained from a man aged 25-45 years in good health.

Worth noting for this clone: This same CDR3 is encoded by further DNA sequences in the sample. V gene TRBV7-2 combines with J gene TRBJ2-3; D not certain. The V end was cut by 5 bases, the J end by 2 bases, with 5 bases between. The length of the CDR3 is 12 residues. Germline CDR1 SGHTA, CDR2 FQGNSA. CDR3 sequence reads: CASSLITDTQYF. In nucleotides, the CDR3 is TGTGCCAGCAGCCTGATCACAGATACGCAGTATTTT.

The chain joins TRBV7-2 to TRBJ1-1, with D unresolved. Germline V lookup: CDR1 SGHTA, CDR2 FQGNSA. This CDR3 has 12 residues. V dropped 3 bases and J dropped 5 bases, with 7 bases sitting between them. The CDR3 sequence: CASSFLETEAFF. As DNA, the CDR3 is TGTGCCAGCAGCTTTCTAGAGACTGAAGCTTTCTTT.

This chain links TRBV14 with TRBJ2-7, with 10 bases identical to TRBD2. The CDR3 loop spans 16 amino acids. Germline assignment: CDR1 SGHDN and CDR2 FVKESK. The ends lost 3 bases at V and 6 bases at J; junction bases unmatched: 11. The CDR3 DNA sequence: TGTGCCAGCAGCCATGCTACTAGCGGGACAAACGGCGAGCAGTACTTC. It specifies CASSHATSGTNGEQYF.

The chain uses TRBV5-1 and TRBJ1-2; D remains unclear. CDR1 is SGHRS, CDR2 YFSETQ, per germline. The CDR3 spans 15 residues. The V end was cut by 3 bases, the J end by 2 bases, with 14 bases between. The DNA for the CDR3 is TGCGCCAGCAGCTCCGCAGGAGATTTGAACTATGGCTACACCTTC. It translates to CASSSAGDLNYGYTF.

With regard to this clone: The same CDR3 arises from other DNA sequences in this sample as well. The gene calls are TRBV7-2 and TRBJ2-7, with TRBD1 matching 9 bases. J was trimmed by 2 bases and V by 5 bases; bases with no gene match: 4. CDR1 SGHTA and CDR2 FQGNSA come from the germline V gene. The CDR3 consists of 14 residues. Here the CDR3 DNA reads TGTGCCAGCAGCCGGGACAGGGCGACCTACGAGCAGTACTTC. Amino acids: CASSRDRATYEQYF.

The chain carries TRBV28 and TRBJ2-1; D is perhaps TRBD2 (5 bases). Germline V gene data show CDR1 as MDHEN and CDR2 as SYDVKM. Trimming cost V 8 bases and J 0 bases, with 11 bases left between them. There are 14 residues in the CDR3. The CDR3 sequence: CASGSAHSYNEQFF. DNA for the CDR3: TGTGCCAGCGGGAGCGCTCACTCCTACAATGAGCAGTTCTTC.

V usage is TRBV7-9 and J usage is TRBJ2-2; 10 positions agree with TRBD2. With V trimmed by 1 base and J by 5 bases, 10 bases remained unmatched. CDR1 and CDR2 (germline): SEHNR, FQNEAQ (reference sequence). The CDR3 totals 18 residues. The CDR3 bases are TGTGCCAGCAGCTTAGTCCCCCCTACTAGCGGGATGACCGGGGAGCTGTTTTTT. Its protein product is CASSLVPPTSGMTGELFF. Using reference TRBV7-9 and TRBJ2-2 for the parts outside the CDR3, the full variable domain is DTGVSQNPRHKITKRGQNVTFRCDPISEHNRLYWYRQTLGQGPEFLTYFQNEAQLEKSRLLSDRFSAERPKGSFSTLEIQRTEQGDSAMYLCASSLVPPTSGMTGELFFGEGSRLTVL.

CDR3: CASSPSVSGVHEQFF. In nucleotides, the CDR3 is TGTGCCAGCAGCCCTTCCGTGTCGGGGGTCCATGAGCAGTTCTTC. The V and J genes are TRBV14 and TRBJ2-1; D may be TRBD2 (6 bases). The germline V gene has CDR1 SGHDN and CDR2 FVKESK. The V end was cut by 4 bases, the J end by 8 bases, with 18 bases between. The CDR3 totals 15 residues.

The chain couples TRBV6-5 to TRBJ1-2; TRBD1 aligns across 7 bases. The CDR3 runs 14 residues. In germline, CDR1 is MNHEY, CDR2 SVGAGI. V was clipped by 5 bases and J by 6 bases; unmatched bases: 9. In nucleotides, the CDR3 is TGTGCCAGCAGTCCCCCCGGGACAGTTCATGGCTACACCTTC. Protein: CASSPPGTVHGYTF.

V gene TRBV28 combines with J gene TRBJ2-2; D not resolved. The germline V gene has CDR1 MDHEN and CDR2 SYDVKM. CDR3 size: 13 residues. V shed 5 bases and J shed 1 base, with 5 bases lying between them. CDR3 loop: CASSHRNTGELFF. The DNA for the CDR3 is TGTGCCAGCAGTCACAGGAACACCGGGGAGCTGTTTTTT.

As regards this clone: The same CDR3 also results from other DNA sequences found in this sample. V is TRBV9 and J is TRBJ1-2; D call uncertain. Germline CDR1 is SGDLS and CDR2 is YYNGEE. V was clipped by 4 bases and J by 0 bases, with 10 bases between them. CDR3 size: 14 residues. CDR3 sequence reads: CASSPTRANYGYTF. The CDR3 DNA reads TGTGCCAGCAGCCCCACACGAGCTAACTATGGCTACACCTTC.

This chain uses TRBV19 with TRBJ2-7, with D perhaps TRBD1 (5 bases). Germline-derived CDR1 and CDR2 are LNHDA and SQIVND (reference sequence). The CDR3 is 15 residues long. V dropped 3 bases and J dropped 2 bases, with 14 bases sitting between them. The CDR3 sequence: CASSIQGSPPYEQYF. The CDR3, as DNA: TGTGCCAGTAGTATCCAGGGATCCCCCCCCTACGAGCAGTACTTC.

Only one count was recorded for this clone. The V gene is TRBV5-1, the J gene TRBJ2-5; D unresolved. Looked up from germline, CDR1 is SGHRS and CDR2 is YFSETQ. V lost 3 bases and J lost 5, with 14 bases in between. CDR3 length equals 14 residues. As DNA, the CDR3 is TGCGCCAGCAGCTCGGTTGGGAATGCGGAGACCCAGTACTTC. Encoded protein: CASSSVGNAETQYF.

Regarding this clone: This same CDR3 is encoded by further DNA sequences in the sample. The chain recombines TRBV28 with TRBJ1-2; unclear D gene. CDR1 and CDR2 (germline): MDHEN, SYDVKM. V was trimmed by 4 bases and J by 0 bases, leaving 3 bases between them. The CDR3 is 12 amino acids. CDR3 protein: CASSSPNYGYTF. The DNA of the CDR3 is TGTGCCAGCAGTTCCCCTAACTATGGCTACACCTTC.